The 24 T cell receptor beta chains below were found in one sample sequenced in a study of T-cell reconstitution after alpha-beta-depleted transplantation in children. The TCRbeta library incorporated unique molecular identifiers. MiXCR, applied by TCRdb to the PCR reads, yields one record per CDR3 protein. The sample holds 210,000 or so distinct CDR3 sequences, roughly a tenth seen once. Sequenced here: PBMCs from the stem cell graft donor, sampled from the stem cell graft. These receptors came from a human donor who donated a stem cell graft to a child with acute lymphoblastic leukemia.

This clonotype was recorded at least ten times. The chain recombines TRBV7-9 with TRBJ1-2; D may be TRBD1 (5 bases). Germline CDR1 SEHNR, CDR2 FQNEAQ (reference sequence). The V end was cut by 5 bases, the J end by 5 bases, with 21 bases between. CDR3 length: 16 residues. The CDR3: CASSTSRISGVYGYTF. Here the CDR3 DNA reads TGTGCCAGCAGCACAAGTCGAATTTCGGGGGTATATGGCTACACCTTC. Variable domain in full (rest from reference TRBV7-9 and TRBJ1-2): DTGVSQNPRHKITKRGQNVTFRCDPISEHNRLYWYRQTLGQGPEFLTYFQNEAQLEKSRLLSDRFSAERPKGSFSTLEIQRTEQGDSAMYLCASSTSRISGVYGYTFGSGTRLTVV.

This clonotype was recorded many times. The gene calls are TRBV7-6 and TRBJ2-7, with 7 bases fitting TRBD2. V shed 1 base, J shed 4 bases, and the junction held 7 bases outside the gene matches. The V gene's germline CDR1 is SGHVS and CDR2 FNYEAQ. The CDR3 totals 15 residues. The CDR3 DNA reads as TGTGCCAGCAGCTTAGTTGTTGGGGAGGGGTACGAGCAGTACTTC. It is translated as CASSLVVGEGYEQYF.

This chain connects TRBV27 to TRBJ2-6; no clear D. The CDR3 has 13 residues. Germline values: CDR1 MNHEY, CDR2 SMNVEV (reference sequence). V was pared by 8 bases and J by 4 bases, with 9 bases between. CDR3 sequence reads: CASGGDGANVLTF. CDR3 nucleotide sequence: TGTGCCAGCGGCGGCGACGGGGCCAACGTCCTGACTTTC.

The chain joins TRBV5-1 to TRBJ1-5; 10 nucleotides match TRBD1. V lost 0 bases and J lost 4; bases outside the gene matches: 10. Germline assignment: CDR1 SGHRS and CDR2 YFSETQ. The CDR3 runs 18 residues. CDR3 sequence: CASSLEPFDRGLNQPQHF. DNA for the CDR3: TGCGCCAGCAGCTTGGAGCCCTTTGACAGGGGGCTAAATCAGCCCCAGCATTTT.

This clonotype was counted at least ten times. This chain uses TRBV7-2 with TRBJ2-5, with D unresolved. The CDR3 spans 14 residues. Looked up from germline, CDR1 is SGHTA and CDR2 is FQGNSA. V was shortened by 1 base and J by 5 bases, with 11 bases between the two germline ends. For the CDR3, the DNA is TGTGCCAGCAGCTTAGGTGCAGCAGTCGAGACCCAGTACTTC. The encoded protein is CASSLGAAVETQYF.

This chain joins TRBV5-5 and TRBJ1-5; D not resolved. V shed 6 bases and J shed 1 base, with 11 bases lying between them. This CDR3 is built from 14 residues. Per germline, CDR1 SGHKS and CDR2 YYEKEE (reference sequence). Written as DNA, the CDR3 is TGTGCCAGCAACAGCGGCGGGAGCAATCAGCCCCAGCATTTT. Translated, it gives CASNSGGSNQPQHF.

This clonotype was seen more than once but under ten times. Written as DNA, the CDR3 is TGTGCCAGCAGGGCGGGACGCCAGCAGTTCTTC. It translates to CASRAGRQQFF. V is TRBV11-2 and J is TRBJ2-1, with a tentative D call TRBD2 (6 bases). The CDR3 covers 11 residues. V was cut by 6 bases and J by 11 bases, with 11 bases left in between. Germline CDR1 and CDR2: SGHAT and FQNNGV.

The chain joins TRBV12-3 or TRBV12-4 to TRBJ2-3; 13 positions match TRBD2. The CDR3 covers 17 residues. The V gene end was trimmed by 5 bases and the J gene end by 1 base; junction bases not matched to a gene: 6. Here the CDR3 DNA reads TGTGCCAGCAGTCCACTAGCGGGGGGGCCTGGCACAGATACGCAGTATTTT. It codes for CASSPLAGGPGTDTQYF.

This chain connects TRBV20-1 to TRBJ1-2; 9 bases are shared with TRBD1. With V trimmed by 6 bases and J by 2 bases, 13 bases remained unmatched. The germline V gene encodes CDR1 DFQATT and CDR2 SNEGSKA (reference sequence). The CDR3 is 16 amino acids. The CDR3 DNA reads TGCAGTGCCTCCCGAATTGCGGGGACAGGGAACTATGGCTACACCTTC. This codes for CSASRIAGTGNYGYTF.

This clonotype was counted at least ten times. The chain uses TRBV3-1 and TRBJ2-5, with 9 positions matching TRBD2. Germline V gives CDR1 LGHDT, CDR2 YNNKEL (reference sequence). This CDR3 has 14 residues. V shed 4 bases and J 5 bases; nucleotides not matched to a gene: 5. The CDR3 bases are TGTGCCAGCAGCCGAGCTAGCGGGGCGGAGACCCAGTACTTC. It is translated as CASSRASGAETQYF.

The chain recombines TRBV7-2 with TRBJ2-7; D perhaps matches TRBD1 (5 bases). The CDR3 has 14 residues. CDR1 and CDR2 from the germline V gene are SGHTA and FQGNSA. Trimming stripped 6 bases from V and 2 bases from J, with 14 bases between. The CDR3 sequence: CASSPIGDTYEQYF. As DNA, the CDR3 is TGTGCCAGCAGTCCCATAGGGGATACCTACGAGCAGTACTTC.

At least ten counts were recorded for this clonotype. The V and J genes are TRBV12-3 or TRBV12-4 and TRBJ1-1; the D is unclear. The length of the CDR3 is 11 residues. Trimming pared 1 base from V and 8 bases from J, leaving 5 bases between. CDR3 region: CASSLEVEAFF. CDR3 coding DNA: TGTGCCAGCAGTTTAGAGGTGGAAGCTTTCTTT.

V usage is TRBV6-4 and J usage is TRBJ1-5; no clear D. The germline V and J ends were trimmed by 5 bases and 5 bases, with 10 bases remaining between them. The germline V gene encodes CDR1 MRHNA and CDR2 SNTAGT. This CDR3 spans 13 amino acids. CDR3 in amino acids: CASSLGDDQPQHF. CDR3 sequence (DNA): TGTGCCAGCAGTTTAGGTGACGATCAGCCCCAGCATTTT.

Only a few counts were recorded for this clonotype. The chain carries TRBV11-3 and TRBJ2-1; 8 nucleotides line up with TRBD2. Looked up from germline, CDR1 is SGHNT and CDR2 is YENEEA. V lost 0 bases and J lost 6; bases outside the gene matches: 7. The CDR3 contains 16 residues. Written as DNA, the CDR3 is TGTGCCAGCAGCTTAGATTCGGGGGGGCGAGGCAATGAGCAGTTCTTC. This translates into CASSLDSGGRGNEQFF.

This clonotype was counted ten times or more. The chain has TRBV5-1 and TRBJ1-2; 7 positions agree with TRBD1. V gave up 3 bases and J gave up 1 base; unmatched junction bases: 12. CDR1 is SGHRS and CDR2 is YFSETQ in the germline V gene. The CDR3 runs to 17 residues. CDR3 in DNA: TGCGCCAGCAGCTACCGGAGGGGGACAGATGTTAACTATGGCTACACCTTC. Translated: CASSYRRGTDVNYGYTF.

This clonotype was detected many times. DNA of the CDR3: TGTGCCATCAGTGACTCCGGGACAGGGAAATACGAGCAGTACTTC. Amino acid sequence: CAISDSGTGKYEQYF. This chain uses TRBV10-3 with TRBJ2-7; TRBD1 matches 9 bases. J gave up 4 bases and V 3 bases, and 7 bases lay outside the gene matches. The length of the CDR3 is 15 residues. Germline V CDR1 and CDR2: ENHRY, SYGVKD.

V is TRBV12-3 or TRBV12-4 and J is TRBJ2-3, with D unresolved. The CDR3 contains 16 residues. V lost 6 bases, J lost 2 bases, and 18 bases lay in between. The CDR3 nucleotides read TGTGCCAGCAGCATCATCATGCCGGGCCTCACAGATACGCAGTATTTT. This sequence encodes CASSIIMPGLTDTQYF.

This clonotype was counted ten times or more. The chain is built from TRBV5-1 and TRBJ2-2, with a weak D call TRBD1 (6 bases). Per germline, CDR1 SGHRS and CDR2 YFSETQ. The CDR3 is 14 amino acids. The germline V and J ends were trimmed by 2 bases and 3 bases, with 8 bases remaining between them. In DNA, the CDR3 is TGCGCCAGCAGCTTACAGGGTCACACCGGGGAGCTGTTTTTT. It translates to CASSLQGHTGELFF.

This clonotype has at least ten counts. The rearrangement joins TRBV5-1 to TRBJ2-7, with D perhaps matching TRBD1 (5 bases). Germline values: CDR1 SGHRS, CDR2 YFSETQ. Trimming pared 3 bases from V and 2 bases from J, leaving 9 bases between. The CDR3 contains 13 residues. DNA of the CDR3: TGCGCCAGCAGCTCGGCAGGGACCTACGAGCAGTACTTC. Amino acid sequence: CASSSAGTYEQYF. The whole variable domain, remainder taken from reference TRBV5-1 and TRBJ2-7, is KAGVTQTPRYLIKTRGQQVTLSCSPISGHRSVSWYQQTPGQGLQFLFEYFSETQRNKGNFPGRFSGRQFSNSRSEMNVSTLELGDSALYLCASSSAGTYEQYFGPGTRLTVT.

This clonotype was found many times. V usage is TRBV20-1 and J usage is TRBJ2-7; D may be TRBD1 (5 bases). This CDR3 comprises 13 residues. Germline-derived CDR1 and CDR2 are DFQATT and SNEGSKA (reference sequence). Trimming took 0 bases from V and 7 from J, leaving 13 bases between them. This CDR3 is CSARDWARGEQYF. The CDR3 nucleotides are TGCAGTGCTAGAGATTGGGCTAGGGGTGAGCAGTACTTC.

Many counts were recorded for this clonotype. The chain is built from TRBV20-1 and TRBJ2-1, with 7 bases fitting TRBD1. The CDR3 has 15 residues. Germline lookup yields CDR1 DFQATT and CDR2 SNEGSKA (reference sequence). Germline trimming cut 2 bases from V and 0 bases from J; bases unmatched to any gene: 4. In nucleotides, the CDR3 is TGCAGTGCTAGACGGTCAGGGGGCTCCTACAATGAGCAGTTCTTC. Its protein product is CSARRSGGSYNEQFF.

The table lists this clonotype with a few counts. The chain has TRBV12-3 or TRBV12-4 and TRBJ2-1, with D tentatively TRBD2 (6 bases). Trimming removed 1 base from V and 5 bases from J, with 9 bases in between. The CDR3 totals 14 residues. CDR3 in DNA: TGTGCCAGCAGTTTAGGGACTACCAACAATGAGCAGTTCTTC. Translated: CASSLGTTNNEQFF.

This clonotype was counted between two and nine times. J is TRBJ2-7 and V is TRBV27; D is possibly TRBD1 or TRBD2 (7 bases each). The CDR3 loop spans 14 amino acids. Germline V CDR1 and CDR2: MNHEY, SMNVEV (reference sequence). The germline V and J ends were trimmed by 6 bases and 6 bases, with 18 bases remaining between them. CDR3 sequence: CASRWDRWGGEQYF. In DNA, the CDR3 is TGTGCCAGCAGGTGGGACAGATGGGGGGGCGAGCAGTACTTC.

This clonotype has a handful of counts. This chain links TRBV6-1 with TRBJ2-1; 8 bases match TRBD1. From germline, CDR1 is MNHNS and CDR2 SASEGT. The CDR3 covers 13 residues. The J segment lost 11 bases and the V segment lost 6 bases, leaving 9 bases of the junction unmatched. CDR3 sequence: CASSKDRVIQQFF. CDR3 DNA sequence: TGTGCCAGCAGCAAGGACAGGGTAATCCAGCAGTTCTTC.